Sequencing of this T cell receptor (beta chain) was carried out in a study of identifying expanded T cells in peripheral blood. Assay: immunoSEQ multiplex PCR; the TCRdb copy retains only in-frame clones and omits some. The sample lists about 130,000 clones, approximately 86% seen once, with approximately 8.9% in the top ten. From germline, CDR1 is SGHAT and CDR2 FQNNGV. The length of the CDR3 is 12 residues. The germline V and J ends were trimmed by 1 base and 6 bases, with 6 bases remaining between them. This chain joins TRBV11-2 and TRBJ1-1; maybe TRBD1 (6 bases). This clonotype originated in a person aged 18-70 years in good health. The specimen sequenced was blood. The CDR3 loop reads CASSLGTAEAFF. Written as DNA, the CDR3 is TGTGCCAGCAGCTTAGGGACAGCTGAAGCTTTCTTT.